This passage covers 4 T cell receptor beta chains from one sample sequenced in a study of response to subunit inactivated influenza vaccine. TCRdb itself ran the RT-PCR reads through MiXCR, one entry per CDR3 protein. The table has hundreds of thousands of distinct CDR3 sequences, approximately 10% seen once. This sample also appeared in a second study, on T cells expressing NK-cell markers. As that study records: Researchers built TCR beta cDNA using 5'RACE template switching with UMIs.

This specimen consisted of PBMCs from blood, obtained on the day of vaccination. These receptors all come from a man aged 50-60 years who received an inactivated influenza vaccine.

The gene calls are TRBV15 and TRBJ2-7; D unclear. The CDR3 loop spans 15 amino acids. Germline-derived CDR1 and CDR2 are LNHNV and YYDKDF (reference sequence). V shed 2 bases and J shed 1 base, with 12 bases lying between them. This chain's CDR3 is CATSRSLTVSYEQYF. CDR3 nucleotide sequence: TGTGCCACCAGCAGATCCCTGACGGTATCCTACGAGCAGTACTTC.

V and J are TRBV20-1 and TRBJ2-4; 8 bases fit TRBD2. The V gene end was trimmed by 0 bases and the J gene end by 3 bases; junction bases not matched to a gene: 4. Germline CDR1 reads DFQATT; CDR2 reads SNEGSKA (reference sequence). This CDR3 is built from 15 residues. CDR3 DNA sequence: TGCAGTGCTAGAGATATCGGGGGGGGCAAAAACATTCAGTACTTC. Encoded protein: CSARDIGGGKNIQYF.

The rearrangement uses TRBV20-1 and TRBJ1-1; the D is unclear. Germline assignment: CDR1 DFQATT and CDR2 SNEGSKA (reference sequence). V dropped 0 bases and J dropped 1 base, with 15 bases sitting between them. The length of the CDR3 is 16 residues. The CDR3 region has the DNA TGCAGTGCTAGAGATTATTTATCTAGGGCGAACACTGAAGCTTTCTTT. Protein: CSARDYLSRANTEAFF.

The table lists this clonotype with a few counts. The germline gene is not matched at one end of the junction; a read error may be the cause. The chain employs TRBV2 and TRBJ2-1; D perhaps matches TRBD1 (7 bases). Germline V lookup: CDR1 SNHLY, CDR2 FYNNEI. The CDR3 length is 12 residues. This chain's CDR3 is CASSEGRGRGVF. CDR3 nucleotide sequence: TGTGCCAGCAGTGAAGGGAGGGGGCGCGGAGTATTC.